The T cell receptor (beta chain) described here comes from a study of blood T cells in healthy people across ages (dated by TCRdb to the mid-2010s). Background for the entire study: Template switching captured roughly one uniquely barcoded TCR beta cDNA molecule per two T cells in model experiments. Age-related changes in TCR beta repertoire diversity were measured in the study by deep sequencing normalized with unique cDNA molecular identifiers. Donors were grouped into four age groups: young (average roughly 17 years), middle-aged (39), aged (roughly 67) and long-lived (about 90). To avoid experimental bias, donors of different ages were randomly spread across the sequencing lanes. Two additional independent replicas of 1 million unique cDNA reads from the same blood draw were analyzed for two donors (one aged 18 to 30 and one aged 80 or older).

The method behind the library was 5' RACE. Sequencer: Illumina HiSeq 2500. The second PCR ran for roughly 7 to 12 cycles and used a J-beta primer mix along with a sample-barcoded 5' primer. A unique molecular identifier was introduced onto each TCR beta cDNA molecule by a template-switch 5' adaptor carrying 12 random nucleotides. Each sample yielded at least 3 million CDR3-containing paired-end reads. First-strand cDNA was synthesized from all RNA with the Mint cDNA synthesis kit, primed by a TRBC-specific oligonucleotide. All cDNA was treated with uracil-DNA glycosylase and then went through a first 18-cycle PCR with the universal primers M1SS and BC2_uni_R. The authors' pipeline ran thus. Normalization of each sample was performed by random selection of 1 million high-quality reads, each carrying a distinct molecular identifier. Instead of being binned into consensus sequences, reads with shared molecular identifiers were discarded. CDR3 identification, clonotype clustering and error correction used MiTCR with a Q25 quality threshold and the strictest error-elimination algorithm. Lower-bound total TCR beta diversity was estimated with a nonparametric unseen species model using Euler transformation. The public sequencing data were trimmed at Q25 with fastp and processed into clonotypes with MiXCR by TCRdb, which kept only in-frame beta chains. Each entry merges the rows of one CDR3 protein and shows their most common DNA and genes. These V and J calls rely on TCRdb rather than the paper's analysis. The sample table records roughly 2 million distinct CDR3 sequences; 40% to 55% of these occur just once. The biggest ten clones account for roughly 2% of the sample.

CDR1 and CDR2 (SEHNR, FQNEAQ) derive from the germline V gene (reference sequence). From the cysteine up to the phenylalanine, the CDR3 has a length of 14 residues. The entry retains the CDR3 DNA only, 42 bases that are in frame from base 1. Germline trimming: 3 bases from V, 9 bases from J; junction bases outside gene matches: 4. This clonotype was seen a handful of times. Its binding antigen is unknown. Within one base of it there is no much larger clone, and no base qualities were kept. What the authors observed across the whole study: Total diversity estimates from one million sequenced T cells were considered lower bounds and underestimates. Since profiling was done on bulk unsorted PBMCs, naive and antigen-experienced compartments could not be conclusively compared. Compared with the aged group, the long-lived group had more naive CD4+ T cells, fewer expanded clones and increased TCR diversity, suggesting age selection. Because donor CMV infection status was unknown, age-related changes in expanded clonotypes were potentially confounded. Observed TCR beta diversity correlated strongly with the percentage of naive T cells measured by flow cytometry. Observed TCR beta diversity per million T cells fell roughly linearly with age, and a significant reduction was already apparent by age about 36.

Donors were approximately 42 systemically healthy Caucasian individuals from Russia aged roughly 6 to 95 years. Each donor gave 9.5 to 10 milliliters of peripheral blood, drawn into EDTA-treated Vacutainer tubes. Ficoll-Paque density-gradient centrifugation was used to isolate PBMCs, with at least 6.5 million per sample. Total RNA was extracted from PBMCs with Trizol reagent, with at least 5 micrograms obtained per sample. Naive CD45RAhigh/CD27high T cell percentages were measured by flow cytometry on a PBMC aliquot from every donor. The sample was blood. This sequence was found in a woman aged 40 to 49 in good health. This chain is built from TRBV7-9 and TRBJ2-6; 8 bases in between match TRBD1. The nucleotide sequence reads TGTGCCAGCAGCTTCCGGACAGGGCACAACGTCCTGACTTTC. It translates as CASSFRTGHNVLTF.